This T cell receptor beta chain emerged from a study of blood T cell repertoires in COVID-19 (dated by TCRdb to the early 2020s). The study in broad terms: Samples covering the acute and convalescent phases of COVID-19 were provided by collaborators in the United States, Italy and Spain. The material from the prospective study consisted of cDNA or gDNA derived from T cells, B-cell-depleted T cells, or PBMCs. Deeply sampled blood TCRbeta repertoires from subjects exposed to, actively infected with, or recovered from COVID-19 were included in the dataset. The repertoires were released in a freely available public database intended as a resource for research on the immune response to SARS-CoV-2. Samples were obtained from the ongoing ImmuneRACE study (first 160 participants) and from 1,200 or so subjects provided by 6 global collaborators. A de-identified subject ID, COVID-19 status, age in years and sex were almost always included in the sample metadata. Where available, HLA class I and class II types were obtained from metadata supplied by the sample provider rather than from assay-based typing. Here is what the overall study found, with its caveats: The quantity of clinical and demographic metadata differed by source and by participant and was supplied without curation.

In Seattle, one collaborating source enrolled patients while the infection was active and tracked those patients longitudinally over the course of disease. Whole blood was collected in K2EDTA tubes by collaborating institutions according to the institutions' own protocols. For TCRbeta analysis, collaborator samples were shipped as frozen whole blood, as isolated PBMCs, or as DNA extracted from either sample type. In this sample, this clone turned up a few times. What this receptor recognizes is not known. Qualities for individual bases were not recorded, and no much larger clone is one base off. The immunoSEQ Assay, a bias-controlled multiplex PCR, was used to amplify TCRbeta CDR3 regions from genomic DNA. In the original analysis: Nucleated cell counts per sample were estimated from amplification of reference gene primers within the assay. To quantify the absolute abundance of each unique TCRbeta CDR3 rearrangement, sequence reads were collapsed and filtered. For each sample, productive Simpson clonality was calculated as the square root of Simpson's diversity index across productive rearrangements. What TCRdb holds here is the immuneACCESS table cut down to in-frame rearrangements. Part of the clones is not present; checked against another copy, under half of the missing clones reflect an unresolved V gene, and the others are unexplained. D and trimming were read from the DNA, whereas the V and J calls and clone size are those reported in that table. The sample table contains some 58,000 clones; only one count was recorded for roughly 77% of them. Around a third of the sample belongs to the ten largest clones.

The CDR1 and CDR2 encoded by the germline V gene (reference sequence) are MNHNY and SVGAGI. From the cysteine through the phenylalanine, the CDR3 covers 15 amino acids. Just CDR3 DNA is preserved here, 45 bases in frame from base 1. V is pruned by 7 bases and J by 6 bases, leaving 12 bases of the junction without a gene match. Sequences were obtained from peripheral blood. This clonotype was obtained from a man between 60 and 75 years old with COVID-19, enrolled during active disease. The chain joins TRBV6-6 to TRBJ1-5, with 7 bases in between that match TRBD1. The CDR3 region reads CASTLDPGQTQPQHF. The sequenced DNA is TGTGCCAGCACTCTTGATCCGGGACAGACTCAGCCCCAGCATTTT.